This is a list of T cell receptor beta chains from one sample in a study of identical twins. TCRdb passed the 5' RACE reads through MiXCR, listing each CDR3 protein once. The data contain a few hundred thousand distinct CDR3 sequences, 9.6% of them singletons. These same records also appear under a second study, on yellow fever vaccine responses in identical twins.

Input material: PBMCs. The receptor set was obtained from a woman younger than 35 in good health. The CDR3 runs from the conserved cysteine through the conserved F or W. The D gene is left open where the match is weak. Not every row has a clone size; where given, it reads once, few, many or a size class.

cdr3_aa cdr3_nt clone_size v_call d_call j_call
CASSQEVSLVTDTQYF TGTGCCAGCAGCCAAGAAGTCTCCCTGGTGACAGATACGCAGTATTTT NA TRBV14 NA TRBJ2-3
CASSLDVLLETQYF TGCGCCAGCAGCTTGGACGTCTTGCTAGAGACCCAGTACTTC few TRBV5-1 NA TRBJ2-5
CASSQNTYNEQFF TGTGCCAGCAGCCAAAACACCTACAATGAGCAGTTCTTC many TRBV14 NA TRBJ2-1
CASSPESVPAYEQYF TGTGCCAGCAGCCCTGAGTCCGTGCCAGCCTACGAGCAGTACTTC many TRBV7-2 NA TRBJ2-7
CASTYSSGSYEQYF TGTGCCAGCACCTACTCTAGCGGGAGTTATGAGCAGTACTTC few TRBV11-1 TRBD2 TRBJ2-7
CRAGESSYEQYF TGCAGGGCTGGAGAAAGCTCCTACGAGCAGTACTTC few TRBV20-1 NA TRBJ2-7
CASSYFPYADRGSTDTQYF TGTGCCAGCAGCTATTTCCCCTACGCCGACAGGGGGAGCACAGATACGCAGTATTTT many TRBV11-2 TRBD1 TRBJ2-3
CASSRTDPGNTIYF TGTGCCAGCAGCCGGACAGACCCTGGAAACACCATATATTTT many TRBV13 NA TRBJ1-3
CSVGAGLPSWNTEAFF TGCAGCGTTGGGGCTGGGCTCCCATCTTGGAACACTGAAGCTTTCTTT many TRBV29-1 NA TRBJ1-1
CASSLGDQETQYF TGTGCCAGCAGCTTAGGAGATCAAGAGACCCAGTACTTC many TRBV13 NA TRBJ2-5
CASSFYIGTGEETQYF TGTGCCAGCAGCTTCTATATCGGGACAGGGGAAGAGACCCAGTACTTC few TRBV7-9 TRBD1 TRBJ2-5
CASSYESDQPQHF TGTGCCAGCAGCTACGAATCCGATCAGCCCCAGCATTTT few TRBV7-8 NA TRBJ1-5
CASSLFGGTTDTQYF TGTGCCAGCAGCCTCTTCGGAGGAACCACAGATACGCAGTATTTT few TRBV6-1 NA TRBJ2-3
CASSPAPAGGINEQYF TGCGCCAGCAGCCCCGCCCCCGCAGGGGGCATCAACGAGCAGTACTTC many TRBV5-1 TRBD1 TRBJ2-7
CASMGRIGETQYF TGTGCCAGCATGGGTCGAATCGGGGAGACCCAGTACTTC NA TRBV6-1 NA TRBJ2-5
CSARADGAYTF TGCAGTGCTAGAGCGGATGGGGCGTACACCTTC many TRBV20-1 NA TRBJ1-2
CSARGLGRSSETQYF TGCAGTGCTCGTGGGTTGGGTCGAAGTTCGGAGACCCAGTACTTC many TRBV20-1 NA TRBJ2-5
CASSQDDRYNEQFF TGTGCCAGCAGCCAAGATGACCGTTACAATGAGCAGTTCTTC NA TRBV14 NA TRBJ2-1
CASSYNRGEQFF TGTGCCAGCAGTTACAACAGGGGTGAGCAGTTCTTC few TRBV6-6 TRBD1 TRBJ2-1
CASSQGQGANTIYF TGTGCCAGCAGCCAGGGACAGGGGGCAAACACCATATATTTT few TRBV4-2 TRBD1 TRBJ1-3
CASRTSGRAGSYNEQFF TGTGCCAGCAGAACTAGCGGGAGGGCCGGGTCCTACAATGAGCAGTTCTTC NA TRBV6-1 TRBD2 TRBJ2-1
CASSLVAGTVNEQFF TGCGCCAGCAGCTTGGTCGCGGGGACAGTCAATGAGCAGTTCTTC NA TRBV5-1 NA TRBJ2-1
CSVRVGSETQYF TGCAGCGTTCGGGTGGGCTCAGAGACCCAGTACTTC few TRBV29-1 NA TRBJ2-5
CASSQASRGGADTQYF TGTGCCAGCAGCCAAGCCAGTAGGGGTGGGGCAGATACGCAGTATTTT few TRBV4-2 NA TRBJ2-3
CASSVEGGGEETQYF TGTGCCAGCAGCGTAGAAGGCGGGGGGGAAGAGACCCAGTACTTC NA TRBV9 TRBD2 TRBJ2-5
CASSMDYGDIQYF TGTGCCAGCAGCATGGACTACGGAGACATTCAGTACTTC few TRBV28 NA TRBJ2-4
CASRIEQGAGETQYF TGTGCCAGCAGGATTGAACAGGGAGCTGGGGAGACCCAGTACTTC NA TRBV6-1 NA TRBJ2-5
CASRERGGRRDTQYF TGTGCCAGCAGGGAGCGGGGGGGCCGGAGAGATACGCAGTATTTT many TRBV6-1 TRBD2 TRBJ2-3